Detailed here is one T cell receptor (beta chain). This sample is drawn from a study of blood T cell repertoires in COVID-19. Study in general: Whether acute or convalescent, the COVID-19 samples came from the United States, Italy and Spain.

In the original analysis: From reference gene primer amplification, estimates of nucleated cell counts were derived. This table comes from immunoSEQ multiplex PCR, and its TCRdb copy is limited to in-frame clones, with some not included. That table supplies the V and J calls and clone size; D and trimming were determined from the DNA. The sample has about 100,000 clones, about 88% seen once. The germline gives CDR1 MNHEY, CDR2 SVGEGT. Trimming cost V 2 bases and J 9 bases; bases outside gene matches: 10. The CDR3 consists of 15 residues. V usage is TRBV6-2 or TRBV6-3 and J usage is TRBJ2-1; 7 nucleotides agree with TRBD1. The sequenced material came from peripheral blood. The TCR comes from a human donor in a cohort sampled during active COVID-19. Here the CDR3 DNA reads TGTGCCAGCAGTTACCTTAAGGGGGCAATCAGTGAGCAGTTCTTC. This encodes CASSYLKGAISEQFF.